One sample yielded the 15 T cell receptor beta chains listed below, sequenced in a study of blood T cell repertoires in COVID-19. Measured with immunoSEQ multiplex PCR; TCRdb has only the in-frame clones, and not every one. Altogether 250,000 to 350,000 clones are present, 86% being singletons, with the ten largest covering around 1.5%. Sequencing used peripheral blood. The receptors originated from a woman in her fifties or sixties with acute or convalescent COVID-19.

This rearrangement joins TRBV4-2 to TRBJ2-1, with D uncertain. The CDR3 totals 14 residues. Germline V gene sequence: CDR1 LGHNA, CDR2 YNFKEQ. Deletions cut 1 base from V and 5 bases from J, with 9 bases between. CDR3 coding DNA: TGTGCCAGCAGCCAAGCAGGCCATAACAATGAGCAGTTCTTC. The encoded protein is CASSQAGHNNEQFF.

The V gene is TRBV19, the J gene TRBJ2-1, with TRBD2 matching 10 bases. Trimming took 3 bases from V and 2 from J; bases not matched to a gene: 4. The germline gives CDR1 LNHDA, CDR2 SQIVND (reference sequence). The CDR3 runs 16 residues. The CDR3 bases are TGTGCCAGTAGTATCTCTAGCGGGAGAACCTACAATGAGCAGTTCTTC. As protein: CASSISSGRTYNEQFF.

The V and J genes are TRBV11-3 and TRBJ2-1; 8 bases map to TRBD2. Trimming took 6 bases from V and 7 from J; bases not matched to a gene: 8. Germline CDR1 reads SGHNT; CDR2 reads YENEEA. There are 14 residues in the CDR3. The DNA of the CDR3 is TGTGCCAGCAGTTATAGCGGGGAAGTGAATGAGCAGTTCTTC. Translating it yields CASSYSGEVNEQFF.

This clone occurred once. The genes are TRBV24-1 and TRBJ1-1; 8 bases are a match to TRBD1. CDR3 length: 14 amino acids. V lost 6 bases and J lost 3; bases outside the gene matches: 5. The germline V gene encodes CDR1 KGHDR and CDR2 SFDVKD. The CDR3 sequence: CATSRTGMDTEAFF. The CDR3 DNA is TGTGCCACCAGTAGGACAGGGATGGACACTGAAGCTTTCTTT.

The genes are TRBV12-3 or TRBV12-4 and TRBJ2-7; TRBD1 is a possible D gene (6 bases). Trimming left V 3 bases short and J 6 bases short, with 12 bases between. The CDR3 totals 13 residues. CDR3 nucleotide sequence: TGTGCCAGCAGTTTTTTACAGGGTACCGAGCAGTACTTC. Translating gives CASSFLQGTEQYF.

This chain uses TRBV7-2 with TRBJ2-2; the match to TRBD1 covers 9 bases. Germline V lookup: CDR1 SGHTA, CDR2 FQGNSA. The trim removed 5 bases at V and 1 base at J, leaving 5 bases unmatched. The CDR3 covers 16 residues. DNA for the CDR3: TGTGCCAGCAGCCAGCGGGGACAGGGGAACACCGGGGAGCTGTTTTTT. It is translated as CASSQRGQGNTGELFF.

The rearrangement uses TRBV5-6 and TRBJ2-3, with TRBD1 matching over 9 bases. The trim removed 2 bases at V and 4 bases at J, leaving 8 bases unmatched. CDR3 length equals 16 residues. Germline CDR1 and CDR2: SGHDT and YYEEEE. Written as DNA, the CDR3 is TGTGCCAGCAGCTTTGACCGGGACAGGGTTGCAGATACGCAGTATTTT. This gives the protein CASSFDRDRVADTQYF.

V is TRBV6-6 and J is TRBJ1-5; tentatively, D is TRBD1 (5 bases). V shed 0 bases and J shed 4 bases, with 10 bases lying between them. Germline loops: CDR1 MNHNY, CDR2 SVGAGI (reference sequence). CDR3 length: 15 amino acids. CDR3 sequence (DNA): TGTGCCAGCAGTTACTCGATAGGGGAAAATCAGCCCCAGCATTTT. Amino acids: CASSYSIGENQPQHF.

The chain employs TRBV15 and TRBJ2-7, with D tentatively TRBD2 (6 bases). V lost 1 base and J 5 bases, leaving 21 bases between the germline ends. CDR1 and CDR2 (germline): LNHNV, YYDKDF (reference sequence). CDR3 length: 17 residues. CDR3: CATSRGRDGSRSDEQYF. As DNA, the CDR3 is TGTGCCACCAGCAGAGGGCGGGACGGGAGCCGGTCCGACGAGCAGTACTTC.

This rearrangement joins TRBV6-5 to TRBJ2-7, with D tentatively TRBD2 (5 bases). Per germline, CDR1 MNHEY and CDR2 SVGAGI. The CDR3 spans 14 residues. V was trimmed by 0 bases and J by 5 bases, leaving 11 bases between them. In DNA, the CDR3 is TGTGCCAGCAGTTACTCTGTAACTAGTGACGAGCAGTACTTC. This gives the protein CASSYSVTSDEQYF.

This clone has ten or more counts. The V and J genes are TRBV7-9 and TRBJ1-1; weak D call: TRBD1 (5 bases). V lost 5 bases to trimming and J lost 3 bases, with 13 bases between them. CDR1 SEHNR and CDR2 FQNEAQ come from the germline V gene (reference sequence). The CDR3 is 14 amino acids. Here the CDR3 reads CASSPQGGYTEAFF. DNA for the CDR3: TGTGCCAGCAGCCCTCAGGGTGGGTACACTGAAGCTTTCTTT.

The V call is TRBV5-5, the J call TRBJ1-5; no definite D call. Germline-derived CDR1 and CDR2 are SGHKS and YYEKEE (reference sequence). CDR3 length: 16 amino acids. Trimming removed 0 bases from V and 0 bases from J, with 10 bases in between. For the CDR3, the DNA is TGTGCCAGCAGCTTGGAGCACAGTTATAGCAATCAGCCCCAGCATTTT. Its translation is CASSLEHSYSNQPQHF.

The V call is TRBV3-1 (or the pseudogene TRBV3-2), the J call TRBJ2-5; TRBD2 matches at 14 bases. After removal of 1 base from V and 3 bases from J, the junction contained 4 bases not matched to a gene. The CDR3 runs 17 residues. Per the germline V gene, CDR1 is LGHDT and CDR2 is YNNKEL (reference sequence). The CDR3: CASSQALGLAGEETQYF. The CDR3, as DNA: TGTGCCAGCAGCCAAGCCCTGGGACTAGCGGGAGAAGAGACCCAGTACTTC.

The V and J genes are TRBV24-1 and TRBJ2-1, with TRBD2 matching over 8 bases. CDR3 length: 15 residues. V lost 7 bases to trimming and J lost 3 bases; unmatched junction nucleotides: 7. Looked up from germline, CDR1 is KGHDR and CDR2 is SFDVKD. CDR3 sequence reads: CATSSPAGDYNEQFF. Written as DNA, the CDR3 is TGTGCCACCAGCTCACCAGCGGGGGACTACAATGAGCAGTTCTTC.

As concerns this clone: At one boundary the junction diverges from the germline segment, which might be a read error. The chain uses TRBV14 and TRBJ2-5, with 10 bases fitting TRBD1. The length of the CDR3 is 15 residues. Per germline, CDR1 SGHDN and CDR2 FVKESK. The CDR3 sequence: CASSEDRGRAETQYF. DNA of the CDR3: TGTGCCAGCAGCGAAGACAGGGGGCGCGCGGAGACCCAGTACTTC. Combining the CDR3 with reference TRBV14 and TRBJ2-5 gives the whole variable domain EAGVTQFPSHSVIEKGQTVTLRCDPISGHDNLYWYRRVMGKEIKFLLHFVKESKQDESGMPNNRFLAERTGGTYSTLKVQPAELEDSGVYFCASSEDRGRAETQYFGPGTRLLVL.